What follows are 9 T cell receptor beta chains derived from one specimen sequenced in a study of cytomegalovirus exposure and HLA in healthy donors. PCR was performed using 60 Vbeta and 13 Jbeta primers. TCRdb's table, derived via immunoSEQ multiplex PCR, lists solely in-frame clones and lacks some. The sample has more than 80,000 clones, around 64% seen once. The sequenced sample consisted of PBMCs. These receptors were taken from a man aged 55 to 70 in good health and CMV-seronegative.

The rearrangement joins TRBV7-3 to TRBJ1-2; D might be TRBD1 (6 bases). V shed 6 bases and J shed 2 bases, with 10 bases lying between them. The germline gives CDR1 SGHTA, CDR2 FQGTGA. The CDR3 extends over 13 amino acids. Written as DNA, the CDR3 is TGTGCCAGCAGTCCGGACAGAAACTATGGCTACACCTTC. The encoded protein is CASSPDRNYGYTF. Looking up the rest from reference TRBV7-3 and TRBJ1-2 gives the full variable domain: GAGVSQTPSNKVTEKGKYVELRCDPISGHTALYWYRQSLGQGPEFLIYFQGTGAADDSGLPNDRFFAVRPEGSVSTLKIQRTERGDSAVYLCASSPDRNYGYTFGSGTRLTVV.

This sequence joins TRBV9 and TRBJ2-1; TRBD1 matches at 8 bases. There are 15 residues in the CDR3. Germline CDR1 reads SGDLS; CDR2 reads YYNGEE. The V and J ends lost 3 bases and 6 bases, in that order; junction bases with no gene match: 8. For the CDR3, the DNA is TGTGCCAGCAGCGCTTTTCAGGGGGCAGCCAATGAGCAGTTCTTC. It translates to CASSAFQGAANEQFF.

This clone was picked up a small number of times. The genes are TRBV25-1 and TRBJ1-1; the D gene is possibly TRBD1 (6 bases). Germline CDR1 MGHDK, CDR2 SYGVNS. The CDR3 extends over 14 amino acids. V lost 4 bases and J lost 0, with 9 bases in between. CDR3 coding DNA: TGTGCCAGCAGTGGAACAGGGTTGAACACTGAAGCTTTCTTT. Translating it yields CASSGTGLNTEAFF.

This clone was detected a few times. DNA for the CDR3: TGTGCCAGTAGTATGGAGAGGGAGACCCAGTACTTC. Its protein product is CASSMERETQYF. V gene TRBV19 combines with J gene TRBJ2-5; D gene uncertain. Trimming stripped 3 bases from V and 5 bases from J, with 7 bases between. From germline, CDR1 is LNHDA and CDR2 SQIVND (reference sequence). This CDR3 spans 12 amino acids.

V usage is TRBV18 and J usage is TRBJ2-7; TRBD1 agrees at 7 bases. CDR3 length: 16 amino acids. Trimming took 4 bases from V and 5 from J; bases not matched to a gene: 14. Germline assignment: CDR1 KGHSH and CDR2 LQKENI. CDR3 region: CASSLRPGTAIHEQYF. CDR3 in DNA: TGTGCCAGCTCACTTCGGCCCGGGACAGCTATACACGAGCAGTACTTC. Combining the CDR3 with reference TRBV18 and TRBJ2-7 gives the whole variable domain NAGVMQNPRHLVRRRGQEARLRCSPMKGHSHVYWYRQLPEEGLKFMVYLQKENIIDESGMPKERFSAEFPKEGPSILRIQQVVRGDSAAYFCASSLRPGTAIHEQYFGPGTRLTVT.

Comment on this clone: The sample carries other DNA sequences with the same CDR3. This chain connects TRBV28 to TRBJ1-1; 7 bases align to TRBD1. Germline loops: CDR1 MDHEN, CDR2 SYDVKM. Trimming took 5 bases from V and 11 from J; bases not matched to a gene: 5. The CDR3 is 11 residues long. The CDR3: CASSLQGRAFF. The CDR3 DNA reads as TGTGCCAGCAGTCTACAGGGGAGGGCTTTCTTT. The full variable domain, in which reference TRBV28 and TRBJ1-1 provide the parts outside the CDR3, is DVKVTQSSRYLVKRTGEKVFLECVQDMDHENMFWYRQDPGLGLRLIYFSYDVKMKEKGDIPEGYSVSREKKERFSLILESASTNQTSMYLCASSLQGRAFFGQGTRLTVV.

This clone has just a few counts. The chain is built from TRBV2 and TRBJ1-2; tentative D call: TRBD1 (5 bases). The germline V gene encodes CDR1 SNHLY and CDR2 FYNNEI. V lost 3 bases, J lost 8 bases, and 13 bases lay in between. This CDR3 has 13 residues. This chain's CDR3 is CASSDAGAGGYTF. For the CDR3, the DNA is TGTGCCAGCAGTGATGCTGGGGCTGGAGGCTACACCTTC.

This chain connects TRBV19 to TRBJ2-1, with D possibly matching TRBD2 (5 bases). V was trimmed by 3 bases and J by 7 bases, leaving 16 bases between them. This CDR3 is 15 amino acids long. Per the germline V gene, CDR1 is LNHDA and CDR2 is SQIVND (reference sequence). CDR3 region: CASSITGLRENEQFF. In nucleotides, the CDR3 is TGTGCCAGTAGTATTACCGGACTCCGTGAGAATGAGCAGTTCTTC. Supplemented by reference TRBV19 and TRBJ2-1, the full variable domain reads DGGITQSPKYLFRKEGQNVTLSCEQNLNHDAMYWYRQDPGQGLRLIYYSQIVNDFQKGDIAEGYSVSREKKESFPLTVTSAQKNPTAFYLCASSITGLRENEQFFGPGTRLTVL.

This clone occurred once. The chain couples TRBV27 to TRBJ1-6; D unclear. With 3 bases removed from V and 6 bases from J, the gap between germline ends came to 9 bases. This CDR3 is built from 14 residues. Germline loops: CDR1 MNHEY, CDR2 SMNVEV (reference sequence). For the CDR3, the DNA is TGTGCCAGCAGTTTCCCCACCGGTAATTCACCCCTCCACTTT. Protein sequence: CASSFPTGNSPLHF.